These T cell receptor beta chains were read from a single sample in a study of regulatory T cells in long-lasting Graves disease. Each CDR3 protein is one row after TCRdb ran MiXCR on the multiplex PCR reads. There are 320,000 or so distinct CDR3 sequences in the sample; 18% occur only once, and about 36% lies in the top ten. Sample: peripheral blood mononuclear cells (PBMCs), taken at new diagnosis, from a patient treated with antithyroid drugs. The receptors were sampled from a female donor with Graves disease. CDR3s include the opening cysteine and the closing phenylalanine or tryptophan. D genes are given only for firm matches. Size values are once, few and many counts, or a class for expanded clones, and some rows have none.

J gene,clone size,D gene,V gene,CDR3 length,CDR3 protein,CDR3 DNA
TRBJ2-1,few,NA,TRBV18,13,CASSPQGFSEQFF,TGTGCCAGCTCACCCCAGGGTTTCAGTGAGCAGTTCTTC
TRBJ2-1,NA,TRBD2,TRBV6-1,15,CASSEGTSGYNEQFF,TGTGCCAGCAGCGAAGGGACTAGCGGATACAATGAGCAGTTCTTC
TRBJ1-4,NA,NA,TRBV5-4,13,CASSSQGTEKLFF,TGTGCCAGCAGCTCACAGGGAACTGAAAAACTGTTTTTT
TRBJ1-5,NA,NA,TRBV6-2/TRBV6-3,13,CASSTRSNQPQHF,TGTGCCAGCAGTACCCGCAGTAATCAGCCCCAGCATTTT
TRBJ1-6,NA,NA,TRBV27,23,CASSQTSVYFCAISEDRSSPLHF,NA
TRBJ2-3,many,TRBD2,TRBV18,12,CASSPGGDTQYF,TGTGCCAGCAGCCCGGGGGGGGATACGCAGTATTTT
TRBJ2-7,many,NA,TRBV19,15,CASSIDAGPGYEQYF,TGTGCCAGTAGTATAGATGCGGGTCCAGGGTACGAGCAGTACTTC
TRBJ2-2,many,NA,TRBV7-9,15,CASSLPGPNTGELFF,TGTGCCAGCAGCCTTCCCGGGCCGAACACCGGGGAGCTGTTTTTT
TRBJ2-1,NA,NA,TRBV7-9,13,CASSLGASGEQFF,TGTGCCAGCAGCTTAGGGGCCAGCGGTGAGCAGTTCTTC
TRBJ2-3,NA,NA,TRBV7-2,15,CASSLGPPLRDTQYF,TGTGCCAGCAGCTTAGGGCCTCCCTTAAGGGATACGCAGTATTTT
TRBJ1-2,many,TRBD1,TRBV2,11,CASSAGQGYTF,TGTGCCAGCAGTGCGGGACAGGGCTACACCTTC
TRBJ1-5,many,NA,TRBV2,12,CASRGVVEPQHF,TGTGCCAGCAGAGGGGTTGTAGAGCCCCAGCATTTT
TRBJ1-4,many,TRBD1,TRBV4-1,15,CASSQQGQGFEKLFF,TGCGCCAGCAGCCAACAAGGACAGGGCTTCGAAAAACTGTTTTTT
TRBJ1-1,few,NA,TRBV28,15,CASSYLGGSWPEAFF,TGTGCCAGCAGTTATTTGGGGGGAAGTTGGCCTGAAGCTTTCTTT
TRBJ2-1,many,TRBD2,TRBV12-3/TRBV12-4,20,CASSPGLAGGGKDSYNEQFF,TGTGCCAGCAGTCCGGGACTAGCGGGAGGGGGGAAGGACTCCTACAATGAGCAGTTCTTC
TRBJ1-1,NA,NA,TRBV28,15,CASSFLGPLNTEAFF,TGTGCCAGCAGTTTTCTGGGGCCGTTGAACACTGAAGCTTTCTTT
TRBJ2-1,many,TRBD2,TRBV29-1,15,CSVIAGGPSYNEQFF,TGCAGCGTCATAGCGGGAGGGCCTTCCTACAATGAGCAGTTCTTC
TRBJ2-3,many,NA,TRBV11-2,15,CASSLELDFTDTQYF,TGTGCCAGCAGCTTAGAGTTGGACTTCACAGATACGCAGTATTTT
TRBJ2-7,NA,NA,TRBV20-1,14,CSARGTTSSYEQYF,TGCAGTGCTAGAGGGACAACGAGCTCCTACGAGCAGTACTTC
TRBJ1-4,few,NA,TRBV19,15,CASTPRVGGHEKLFF,TGTGCCAGTACCCCTCGGGTGGGGGGGCATGAAAAACTGTTTTTT
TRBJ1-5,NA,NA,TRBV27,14,CASSQDRSDQPQHF,TGTGCCAGCAGTCAAGACAGAAGCGATCAGCCCCAGCATTTT
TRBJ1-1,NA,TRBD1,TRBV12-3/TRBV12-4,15,CASSFTTGRHTEAFF,TGTGCCAGCAGTTTCACGACAGGGAGGCACACTGAAGCTTTCTTT
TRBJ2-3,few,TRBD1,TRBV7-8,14,CASSSADRADTQYF,TGTGCCAGCAGCTCCGCGGACAGGGCAGATACGCAGTATTTT
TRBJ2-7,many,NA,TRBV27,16,CASSLSSPIGPYEQYF,TGTGCCAGCAGTTTATCGTCCCCCATAGGGCCCTACGAGCAGTACTTC
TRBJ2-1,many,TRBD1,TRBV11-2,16,CASSFSDRASYNEQFF,TGTGCCAGCAGCTTTTCAGACAGGGCCTCCTACAATGAGCAGTTCTTC
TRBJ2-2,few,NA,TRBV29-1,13,CSCARASGGELFF,TGCAGCTGCGCTAGGGCCTCGGGAGGGGAGCTGTTTTTT
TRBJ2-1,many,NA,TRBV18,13,CASSRGPDNEQFF,TGTGCCAGCTCCCGCGGACCAGACAATGAGCAGTTCTTC
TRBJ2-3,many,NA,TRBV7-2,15,CASSIEGLTTDTQYF,TGTGCCAGCAGTATAGAGGGGCTGACCACAGATACGCAGTATTTT
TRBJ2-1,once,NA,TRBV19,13,CASSILGNNEQFF,TGTGCCAGTAGTATACTTGGCAACAATGAGCAGTTCTTC
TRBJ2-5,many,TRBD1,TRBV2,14,CASSPDRVQETQYF,TGTGCCAGCAGCCCGGACAGGGTGCAAGAGACCCAGTACTTC
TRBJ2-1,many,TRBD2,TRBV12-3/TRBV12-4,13,CASSSSKRDERFF,TGTGCCAGCAGCTCCTCCAAGCGGGACGAGCGGTTCTTC
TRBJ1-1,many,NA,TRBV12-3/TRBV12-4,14,CASSLQGFSTEAFF,TGTGCCAGCAGTTTACAGGGGTTCAGCACTGAAGCTTTCTTT
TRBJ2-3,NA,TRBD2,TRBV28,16,CASRTGVGGVGDTQYF,TGTGCCAGCAGAACGGGAGTCGGGGGGGTGGGAGATACGCAGTATTTT
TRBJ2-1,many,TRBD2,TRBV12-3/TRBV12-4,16,CASRGGLAGVYNEQFF,TGTGCCAGCAGGGGCGGACTAGCGGGTGTCTACAATGAGCAGTTCTTC
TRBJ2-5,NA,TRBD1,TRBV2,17,CASSGTGSGTNQETQYF,TGTGCCAGCAGTGGGACAGGGTCAGGGACAAACCAAGAGACCCAGTACTTC
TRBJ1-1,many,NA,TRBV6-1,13,CASRYQINTEAFF,TGTGCCAGCAGATATCAGATTAACACTGAAGCTTTCTTT
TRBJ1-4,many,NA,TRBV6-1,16,CASSQDSFPTNEKLFF,TGTGCCAGCAGTCAGGACAGCTTTCCAACTAATGAAAAACTGTTTTTT
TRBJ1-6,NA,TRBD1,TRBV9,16,CASSRDTGGRNSPLHF,TGTGCCAGCAGCAGAGACACAGGGGGCAGGAATTCACCCCTCCACTTT
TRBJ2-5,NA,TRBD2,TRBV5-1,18,CASSARTSGRVLQETQYF,TGCGCCAGCAGCGCGAGGACTAGCGGGAGGGTCCTCCAAGAGACCCAGTACTTC
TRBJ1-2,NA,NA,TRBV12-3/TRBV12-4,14,CASSLGGAVYGYTF,TGTGCCAGCAGTTTAGGTGGGGCCGTCTATGGCTACACCTTC
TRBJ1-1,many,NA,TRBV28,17,CASSFLTGNGLNTEAFF,TGTGCCAGCAGTTTTCTTACAGGGAACGGATTGAACACTGAAGCTTTCTTT
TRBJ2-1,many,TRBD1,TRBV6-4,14,CASSEDRGYNEQFF,TGTGCCAGCAGCGAAGACAGGGGATACAATGAGCAGTTCTTC
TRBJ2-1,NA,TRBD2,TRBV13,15,CASSLRVSGSDEQFF,TGTGCCAGCAGCTTACGGGTTAGCGGGAGCGATGAGCAGTTCTTC
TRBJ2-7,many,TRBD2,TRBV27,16,CASSFASGSVGYEQYF,TGTGCCAGCAGTTTCGCTAGCGGGTCCGTGGGCTACGAGCAGTACTTC
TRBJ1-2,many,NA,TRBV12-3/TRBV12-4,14,CASIIGEGSYGYTF,TGTGCCAGTATTATCGGGGAGGGGAGCTATGGCTACACCTTC
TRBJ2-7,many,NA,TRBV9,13,CASSGGQNYEQYF,TGTGCCAGCAGTGGTGGACAGAACTACGAGCAGTACTTC
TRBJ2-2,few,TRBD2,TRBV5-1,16,CASSPLPGGNTGELFF,TGCGCCAGCAGCCCCTTGCCGGGGGGTAACACCGGGGAGCTGTTTTTT
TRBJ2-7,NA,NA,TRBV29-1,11,CSVEVRGRQYF,TGCAGCGTTGAAGTTAGAGGTAGGCAGTACTTC
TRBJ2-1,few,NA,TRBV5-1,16,CASSLAVRSSYNEQFF,TGCGCCAGCAGCTTGGCCGTTCGAAGCTCCTACAATGAGCAGTTCTTC
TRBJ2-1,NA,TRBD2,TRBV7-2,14,CASSLEGLVAEQFF,TGTGCCAGCAGCTTAGAGGGACTAGTCGCGGAGCAGTTCTTC
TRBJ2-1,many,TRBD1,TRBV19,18,CASSFGTGGMSSYNEQFF,TGTGCCAGTAGTTTCGGGACAGGGGGCATGAGCTCCTACAATGAGCAGTTCTTC
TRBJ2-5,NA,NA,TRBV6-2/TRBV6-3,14,CASSETGWKETQYF,TGTGCCAGCAGTGAAACTGGATGGAAAGAGACCCAGTACTTC